Each of the 16 T cell receptor beta chains below was sequenced from the same sample in a study of blood T cell repertoires in COVID-19. Some clones are missing from TCRdb's copy, which holds only in-frame ones; the method was immunoSEQ multiplex PCR. The sample contains roughly 380,000 clones, 85% of which appear only once. Sequenced: peripheral blood. These receptors originate from a woman younger than 35 with acute or convalescent COVID-19.

V gene TRBV5-6 combines with J gene TRBJ2-3; 9 bases align to TRBD1. CDR3 length: 16 residues. With V trimmed by 3 bases and J by 3 bases, 8 bases remained unmatched. Germline values: CDR1 SGHDT, CDR2 YYEEEE. Here the CDR3 reads CASSYQTGGVTDTQYF. CDR3 in DNA: TGTGCCAGCAGCTACCAGACAGGGGGGGTGACAGATACGCAGTATTTT.

The chain combines TRBV9 with TRBJ2-5; a possible D gene is TRBD2 (6 bases). Per the germline V gene, CDR1 is SGDLS and CDR2 is YYNGEE. The CDR3 is made up of 13 amino acids. Trimming pared 9 bases from V and 4 bases from J, leaving 16 bases between. The CDR3 loop reads CAIWASDLETQYF. The CDR3 bases are TGTGCCATTTGGGCTAGCGACTTAGAGACCCAGTACTTC.

In DNA form, the CDR3 reads TGTGCCAGCAGTCCCGGGGGTTCTTATGGCTACACCTTC. It codes for CASSPGGSYGYTF. This chain uses TRBV2 with TRBJ1-2; TRBD1 is a possible D gene (5 bases). The CDR3 has 13 amino acids. V was cut by 5 bases and J by 5 bases, with 12 bases left in between. The germline CDR1 and CDR2 sequences are SNHLY and FYNNEI.

V is TRBV6-5 and J is TRBJ2-7; TRBD1 aligns across 8 bases. J gave up 2 bases and V 2 bases, and 5 bases lay outside the gene matches. CDR1 is MNHEY, CDR2 SVGAGI, per germline. This CDR3 spans 15 amino acids. The CDR3 bases are TGTGCCAGCAGTTACCGGACAGGGAATCCCTACGAGCAGTACTTC. This translates into CASSYRTGNPYEQYF.

The chain employs TRBV5-1 and TRBJ1-6; no reliable D call. The CDR3 spans 14 residues. V lost 5 bases and J lost 6, with 12 bases in between. The V gene's germline CDR1 is SGHRS and CDR2 YFSETQ. The CDR3 region is CASREATGNSPLHF. The CDR3 bases are TGCGCCAGCAGAGAAGCCACCGGTAATTCACCCCTCCACTTT. The variable domain in full, with the rest retrieved from reference TRBV5-1 and TRBJ1-6, is KAGVTQTPRYLIKTRGQQVTLSCSPISGHRSVSWYQQTPGQGLQFLFEYFSETQRNKGNFPGRFSGRQFSNSRSEMNVSTLELGDSALYLCASREATGNSPLHFGNGTRLTVT.

This chain uses TRBV19 with TRBJ2-6; D call uncertain. V was clipped by 5 bases and J by 0 bases, with 2 bases between them. This CDR3 is built from 13 residues. CDR1 LNHDA and CDR2 SQIVND come from the germline V gene (reference sequence). The CDR3 loop is CASSYSGANVLTF. The DNA for the CDR3 is TGTGCCAGTAGTTACTCTGGGGCCAACGTCCTGACTTTC.

The rearrangement links TRBV19 to TRBJ1-5; D not certain. CDR1 and CDR2 from the germline V gene are LNHDA and SQIVND (reference sequence). With 4 bases removed from V and 1 base from J, the gap between germline ends came to 11 bases. The CDR3 has 15 residues. In DNA form, the CDR3 reads TGTGCCAGTAGTACAGTCCCGGGGAGCAATCAGCCCCAGCATTTT. Its translation is CASSTVPGSNQPQHF.

This clone was observed once. The chain is built from TRBV28 and TRBJ1-1; D not resolved. The CDR3 is 12 amino acids. Germline CDR1 reads MDHEN; CDR2 reads SYDVKM. Between the trimmed V and J ends, which lost 5 bases and 1 base, there was a span of 5 bases. The CDR3 DNA reads TGTGCCAGCAGTGAGGGGAACACTGAAGCTTTCTTT. It yields the protein CASSEGNTEAFF.

This rearrangement joins TRBV6-4 to TRBJ1-2, with TRBD1 matching 11 bases. Germline V gene lookup returns CDR1 MRHNA and CDR2 SNTAGT. V trimming: 4 bases; J trimming: 5 bases; junction bases outside the gene matches: 3. CDR3 size: 14 residues. The CDR3 sequence: CASSAGQGAYGYTF. CDR3 in DNA: TGTGCCAGCAGTGCTGGACAGGGGGCTTATGGCTACACCTTC.

The chain links TRBV3-1 (or the pseudogene TRBV3-2) to TRBJ1-2; unclear D gene. With 1 base removed from V and 8 bases from J, the gap between germline ends came to 11 bases. This CDR3 region has 13 residues. CDR1 LGHDT and CDR2 YNNKEL come from the germline V gene (reference sequence). The CDR3, as DNA: TGTGCCAGCAGCCAAGGAGGCTTAAACGGCTACACCTTC. Its translation: CASSQGGLNGYTF.

The gene calls are TRBV5-1 and TRBJ2-3, with TRBD2 matching over 9 bases. In germline, CDR1 is SGHRS, CDR2 YFSETQ. V gave up 5 bases and J gave up 3 bases; unmatched junction bases: 4. This CDR3 is built from 14 residues. CDR3 in DNA: TGCGCCAGCAGGGGGACTAGCACTACAGATACGCAGTATTTT. Amino acid sequence: CASRGTSTTDTQYF.

The chain carries TRBV3-1 (or the pseudogene TRBV3-2) and TRBJ2-7, with 8 bases identical to TRBD1. The germline CDR1 and CDR2 sequences are LGHDT and YNNKEL (reference sequence). The J segment lost 6 bases and the V segment lost 0 bases, leaving 4 bases of the junction unmatched. The CDR3 is 14 residues long. The CDR3 DNA reads TGTGCCAGCAGCCAAGAGGACAGGGTTAGCGAGCAGTACTTC. It encodes CASSQEDRVSEQYF.

V is TRBV5-4 and J is TRBJ2-1; tentatively, D is TRBD1 (5 bases). This CDR3 has 16 residues. Germline V gene lookup returns CDR1 SGHNT and CDR2 YYREEE (reference sequence). Trimming left V 0 bases short and J 2 bases short, with 12 bases between. Here the CDR3 DNA reads TGTGCCAGCAGCTTGGCGGGCAGGGAAACCTACAATGAGCAGTTCTTC. Residues: CASSLAGRETYNEQFF.

This clone was observed once. Other nucleotide sequences from this sample produce the same CDR3. The genes are TRBV9 and TRBJ2-7; a possible D gene is TRBD1 (6 bases). V lost 0 bases, J lost 3 bases, and 10 bases lay in between. The CDR3 is made up of 14 amino acids. CDR1 and CDR2 from the germline V gene are SGDLS and YYNGEE. The CDR3 DNA follows: TGTGCCAGCAGCGTAGGTCAGGGGAACTACGAGCAGTACTTC. Protein product: CASSVGQGNYEQYF. Combining the CDR3 with reference TRBV9 and TRBJ2-7 gives the whole variable domain DSGVTQTPKHLITATGQRVTLRCSPRSGDLSVYWYQQSLDQGLQFLIQYYNGEERAKGNILERFSAQQFPDLHSELNLSSLELGDSALYFCASSVGQGNYEQYFGPGTRLTVT.

The chain carries TRBV9 and TRBJ1-1; the match to TRBD1 covers 8 bases. V was clipped by 0 bases and J by 11 bases; unmatched bases: 6. In germline, CDR1 is SGDLS, CDR2 YYNGEE. The CDR3 loop spans 13 amino acids. CDR3 bases: TGTGCCAGCAGCGTAGCGGCAGGGGGCTATGCTTTCTTT. Residues: CASSVAAGGYAFF.

The chain joins TRBV15 to TRBJ2-5; TRBD2 agrees at 7 bases. In germline, CDR1 is LNHNV, CDR2 YYDKDF (reference sequence). The ends lost 0 bases at V and 5 bases at J; junction bases unmatched: 6. This CDR3 has 15 residues. For the CDR3, the DNA is TGTGCCACCAGCAGAGATGGGGGGGTCAGGGAGACCCAGTACTTC. The encoded protein is CATSRDGGVRETQYF.